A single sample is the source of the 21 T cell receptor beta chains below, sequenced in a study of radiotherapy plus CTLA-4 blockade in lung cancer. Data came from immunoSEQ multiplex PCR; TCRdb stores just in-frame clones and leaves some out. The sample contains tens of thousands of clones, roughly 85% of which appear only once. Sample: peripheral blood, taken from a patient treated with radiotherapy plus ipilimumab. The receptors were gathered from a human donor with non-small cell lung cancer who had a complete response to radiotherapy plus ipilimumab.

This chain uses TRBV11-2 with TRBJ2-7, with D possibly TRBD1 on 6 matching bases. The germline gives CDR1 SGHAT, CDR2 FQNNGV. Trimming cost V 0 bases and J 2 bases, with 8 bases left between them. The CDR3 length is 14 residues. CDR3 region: CASSLDAGAYEQYV. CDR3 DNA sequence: TGTGCCAGCAGCTTAGATGCAGGGGCCTACGAGCAGTACGTC.

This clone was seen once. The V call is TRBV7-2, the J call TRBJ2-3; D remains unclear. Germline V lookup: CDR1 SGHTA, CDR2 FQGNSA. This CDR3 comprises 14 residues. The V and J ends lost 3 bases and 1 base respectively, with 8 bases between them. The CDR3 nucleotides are TGTGCCAGCAGCTTTCTAGTGGGCACAGATACGCAGTATTTT. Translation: CASSFLVGTDTQYF. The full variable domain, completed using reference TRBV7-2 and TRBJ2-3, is GAGVSQSPSNKVTEKGKDVELRCDPISGHTALYWYRQSLGQGLEFLIYFQGNSAPDKSGLPSDRFSAERTGGSVSTLTIQRTQQEDSAVYLCASSFLVGTDTQYFGPGTRLTVL.

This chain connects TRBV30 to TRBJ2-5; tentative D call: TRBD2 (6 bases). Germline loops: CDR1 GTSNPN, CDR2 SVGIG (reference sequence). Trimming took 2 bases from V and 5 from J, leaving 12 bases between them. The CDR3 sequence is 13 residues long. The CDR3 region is CAWSKRRAETQYF. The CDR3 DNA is TGTGCCTGGAGTAAGCGGAGGGCGGAGACCCAGTACTTC.

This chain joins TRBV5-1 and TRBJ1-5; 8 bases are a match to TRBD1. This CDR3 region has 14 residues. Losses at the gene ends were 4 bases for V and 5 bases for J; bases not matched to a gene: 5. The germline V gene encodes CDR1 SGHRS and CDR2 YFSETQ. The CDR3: CASSLGTGDQPQHF. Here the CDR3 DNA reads TGCGCCAGCAGCCTAGGGACAGGAGATCAGCCCCAGCATTTT. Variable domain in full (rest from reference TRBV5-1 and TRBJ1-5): KAGVTQTPRYLIKTRGQQVTLSCSPISGHRSVSWYQQTPGQGLQFLFEYFSETQRNKGNFPGRFSGRQFSNSRSEMNVSTLELGDSALYLCASSLGTGDQPQHFGDGTRLSIL.

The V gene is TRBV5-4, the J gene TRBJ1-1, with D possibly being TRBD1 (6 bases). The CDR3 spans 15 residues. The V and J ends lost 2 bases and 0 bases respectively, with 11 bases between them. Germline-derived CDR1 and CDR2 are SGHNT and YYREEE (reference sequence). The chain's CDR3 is CASSFETGMNTEAFF. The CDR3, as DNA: TGTGCCAGCAGCTTCGAGACAGGTATGAACACTGAAGCTTTCTTT.

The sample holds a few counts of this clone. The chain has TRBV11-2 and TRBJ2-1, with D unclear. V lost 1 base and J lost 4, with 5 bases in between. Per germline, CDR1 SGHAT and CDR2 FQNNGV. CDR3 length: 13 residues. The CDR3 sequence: CASSLVEYNEQFF. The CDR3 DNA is TGTGCCAGCAGCTTAGTCGAGTACAATGAGCAGTTCTTC.

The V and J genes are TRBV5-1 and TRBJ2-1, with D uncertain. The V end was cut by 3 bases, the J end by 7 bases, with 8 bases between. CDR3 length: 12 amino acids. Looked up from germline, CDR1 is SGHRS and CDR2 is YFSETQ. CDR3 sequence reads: CASSSPGNEQFF. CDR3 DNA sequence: TGCGCCAGCAGCTCCCCCGGGAATGAGCAGTTCTTC.

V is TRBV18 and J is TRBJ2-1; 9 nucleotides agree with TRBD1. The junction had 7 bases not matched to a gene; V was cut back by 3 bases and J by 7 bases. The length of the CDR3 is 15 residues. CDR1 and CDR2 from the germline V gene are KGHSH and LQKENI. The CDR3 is CASSPMGTGRNEQFF. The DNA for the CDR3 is TGTGCCAGCTCACCGATGGGGACAGGGAGGAATGAGCAGTTCTTC.

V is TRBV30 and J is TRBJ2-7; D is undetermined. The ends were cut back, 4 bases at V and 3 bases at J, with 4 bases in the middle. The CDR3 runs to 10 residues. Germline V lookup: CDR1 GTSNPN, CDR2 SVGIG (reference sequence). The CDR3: CAWTVYEQYV. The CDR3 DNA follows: TGTGCCTGGACAGTCTACGAGCAGTACGTC.

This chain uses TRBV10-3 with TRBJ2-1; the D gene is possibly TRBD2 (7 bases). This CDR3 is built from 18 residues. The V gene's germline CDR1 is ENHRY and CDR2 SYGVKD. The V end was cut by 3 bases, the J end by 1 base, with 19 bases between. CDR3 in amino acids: CAISDPWEGGESYNEQFF. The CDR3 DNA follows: TGTGCCATCAGTGACCCATGGGAGGGGGGGGAGTCCTACAATGAGCAGTTCTTC.

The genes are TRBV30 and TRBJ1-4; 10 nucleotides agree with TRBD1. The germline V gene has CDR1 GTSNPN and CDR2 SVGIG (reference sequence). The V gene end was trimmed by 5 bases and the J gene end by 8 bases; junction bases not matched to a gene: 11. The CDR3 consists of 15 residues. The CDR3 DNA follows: TGTGCCTGGCTCCCACCGGGACAGGGGAACGAAAAACTGTTTTTT. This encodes CAWLPPGQGNEKLFF.

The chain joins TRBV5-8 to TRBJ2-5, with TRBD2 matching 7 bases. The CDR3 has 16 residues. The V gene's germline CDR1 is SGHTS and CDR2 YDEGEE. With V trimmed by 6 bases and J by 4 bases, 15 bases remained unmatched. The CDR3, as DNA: TGTGCCAGCACCCTTGGGGTGGGGGGGATTCGAGAGACCCAGTACTTC. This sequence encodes CASTLGVGGIRETQYF.

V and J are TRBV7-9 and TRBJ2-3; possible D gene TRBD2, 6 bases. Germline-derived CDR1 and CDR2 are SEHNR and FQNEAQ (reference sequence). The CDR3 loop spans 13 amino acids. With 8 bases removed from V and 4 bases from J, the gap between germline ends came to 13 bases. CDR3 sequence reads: CASHPSGSDTQYF. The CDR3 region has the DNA TGTGCCAGCCATCCCAGCGGGTCAGATACGCAGTATTTT.

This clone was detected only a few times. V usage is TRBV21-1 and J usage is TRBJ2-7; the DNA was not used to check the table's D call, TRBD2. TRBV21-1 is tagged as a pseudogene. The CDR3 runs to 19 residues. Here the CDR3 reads CASSKVTPSGRAGGGEQYV. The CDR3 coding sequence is TGTGCCAGCAGCAAAGTAACTCCTAGCGGGAGGGCCGGGGGTGGCGAGCAGTACGTC.

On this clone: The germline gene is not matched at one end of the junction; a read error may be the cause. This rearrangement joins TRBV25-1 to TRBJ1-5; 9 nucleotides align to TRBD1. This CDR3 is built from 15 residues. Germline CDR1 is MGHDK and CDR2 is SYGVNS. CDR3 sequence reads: CARIPQGASNQHQHF. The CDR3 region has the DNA TGTGCCAGGATTCCACAGGGGGCGAGCAATCAGCACCAGCATTTT.

The CDR3, as DNA: TGTGCCAGCAGCGCCGGGACTAGCGGGGTCTTTAGCACCGGGGAGCTGTTTTTT. This codes for CASSAGTSGVFSTGELFF. The V gene is TRBV5-4, the J gene TRBJ2-2, with 13 bases aligning to TRBD2. This CDR3 has 18 residues. The ends lost 4 bases at V and 4 bases at J; junction bases unmatched: 10. Per germline, CDR1 SGHNT and CDR2 YYREEE (reference sequence). The whole variable domain, remainder taken from reference TRBV5-4 and TRBJ2-2, is ETGVTQSPTHLIKTRGQQVTLRCSSQSGHNTVSWYQQALGQGPQFIFQYYREEENGRGNFPPRFSGLQFPNYSSELNVNALELDDSALYLCASSAGTSGVFSTGELFFGEGSRLTVL.

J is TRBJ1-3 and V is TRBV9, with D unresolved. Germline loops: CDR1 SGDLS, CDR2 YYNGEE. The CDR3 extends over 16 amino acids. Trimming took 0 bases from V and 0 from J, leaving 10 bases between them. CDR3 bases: TGTGCCAGCAGCGTAGCTGGGCAGAGCTCTGGAAACACCATATATTTT. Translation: CASSVAGQSSGNTIYF.

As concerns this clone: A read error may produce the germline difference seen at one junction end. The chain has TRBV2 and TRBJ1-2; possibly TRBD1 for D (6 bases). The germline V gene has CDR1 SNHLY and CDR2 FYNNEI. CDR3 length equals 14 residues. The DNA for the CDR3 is TGTGCCAGCACTGAAGACAGGTCTTCGGGAGGCTACACCTTC. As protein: CASTEDRSSGGYTF.

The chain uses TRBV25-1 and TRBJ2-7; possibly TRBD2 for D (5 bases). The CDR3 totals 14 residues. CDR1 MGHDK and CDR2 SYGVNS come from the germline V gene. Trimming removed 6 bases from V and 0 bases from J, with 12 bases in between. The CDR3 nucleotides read TGTGCCAGCAGCCAACCGGGAAGCTCCTACGAGCAGTACTTC. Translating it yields CASSQPGSSYEQYF.

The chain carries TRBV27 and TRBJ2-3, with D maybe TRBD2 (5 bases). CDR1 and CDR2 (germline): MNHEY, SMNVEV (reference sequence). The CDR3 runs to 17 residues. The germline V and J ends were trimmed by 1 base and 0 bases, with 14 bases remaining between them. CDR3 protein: CASSLYGLAYSTDTQYF. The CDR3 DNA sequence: TGTGCCAGCAGTTTATACGGTCTAGCCTATAGCACAGATACGCAGTATTTT.

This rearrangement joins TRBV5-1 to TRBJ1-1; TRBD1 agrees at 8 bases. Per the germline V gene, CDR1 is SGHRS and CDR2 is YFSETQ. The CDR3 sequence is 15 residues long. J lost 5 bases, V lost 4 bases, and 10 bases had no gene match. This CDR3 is CASSLNPTGVTEAFF. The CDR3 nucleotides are TGCGCCAGCAGCCTTAACCCGACAGGGGTGACTGAAGCTTTCTTT.